This note documents a single TCR beta chain sequence. The antigen this receptor binds is unknown. No qualities accompany the bases; no much larger clone lies one base away. This sample is drawn from a study of T cell repertoires in cytomegalovirus infection (dated by TCRdb to about 2019). Broadly, across the study: Donor HLA type was relevant to the analysis, as public TCR beta signatures indicated carriage of CMV infection together with the matching HLA type.

V is clipped by 4 bases and J by 4 bases, and the sequence between their germline boundaries is 1 base long. From the cysteine through the phenylalanine, the CDR3 covers 10 amino acids. Only the CDR3 DNA stays, 30 bases, in frame from base 1. Sequencing was carried out with an Illumina HiSeq 1500. TCRdb passed the public sequencing reads through fastp at Q25 and MiXCR, retaining productive beta sequences. Each entry merges the rows of one CDR3 protein and shows their most common DNA and genes. This sample holds roughly 280,000 distinct CDR3 sequences; roughly 15% were observed only once. Around 8.7% of the sample is in the top ten clones. Beyond this particular receptor, the publication reports: The ex vivo response was dominated by HLA-C-restricted CMV-specific TCR beta clonotypes, which also provided the single most frequent clonotype in two of eight donors. In both this cohort and an independent roughly 350-donor cohort, the cumulative frequency of public TCR beta family members distinguished carriers of CMV infection plus the relevant HLA type.

Sequenced sample: PBMCs. In this chain, TRBV12-3 or TRBV12-4 is recombined with TRBJ1-1, with the D gene too uncertain to name. This clonotype was obtained from a human donor in good health (CMV status not recorded). Some clones in this sample may be carry-over from other donors' samples. Here is the DNA: TGTGCCAGCAGTTCCACTGAAGCTTTCTTT. Its product reads: CASSSTEAFF.